This T cell receptor beta chain was sequenced for a study of OX40 agonist ivuxolimab in advanced cancers. Study results and caveats: Doses of 0.1 to 3.0 mg/kg were accompanied by clonal expansion of CD4+ and CD8+ blood T cells by week 6.

Sampling times: baseline, cycle 4 day 1, cycle 7 day 1. Worth noting for this clone: Its antigen remains unknown.

The CDR3 is 14 residues long. The V gene end was trimmed by 5 bases and the J gene end by 9 bases; junction bases not matched to a gene: 6. The V gene's germline CDR1 is SGHRS and CDR2 YFSETQ. The data were produced by immunoSEQ multiplex PCR, yet TCRdb's version contains in-frame clones alone and is incomplete. The sample records 77,000 or so clones, 85% to 90% being singletons. This chain connects TRBV5-1 to TRBJ1-6, with 9 bases fitting TRBD1. The source of this sequence is an adult with an advanced solid tumor such as melanoma, head and neck, liver or kidney cancer. The starting material was CD4+ or CD8+ T cells sorted from blood, obtained in a trial of the OX40 agonist ivuxolimab. CDR3 sequence (DNA): TGCGCCAGCAGGCCACAGGGGGCTGTTTCACCCCTCCACTTT. Translating gives CASRPQGAVSPLHF.